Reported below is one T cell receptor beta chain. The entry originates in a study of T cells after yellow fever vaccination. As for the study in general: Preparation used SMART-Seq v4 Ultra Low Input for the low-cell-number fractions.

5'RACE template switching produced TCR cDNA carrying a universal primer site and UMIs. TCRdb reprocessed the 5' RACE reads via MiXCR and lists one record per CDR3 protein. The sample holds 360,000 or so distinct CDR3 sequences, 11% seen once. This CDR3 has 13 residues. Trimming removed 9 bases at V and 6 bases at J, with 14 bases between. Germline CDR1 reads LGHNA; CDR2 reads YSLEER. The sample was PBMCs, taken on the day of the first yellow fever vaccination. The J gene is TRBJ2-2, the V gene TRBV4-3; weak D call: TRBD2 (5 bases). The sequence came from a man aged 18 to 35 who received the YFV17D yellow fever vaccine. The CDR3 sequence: CARARGGSGELFF. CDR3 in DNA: TGCGCCAGGGCTCGGGGTGGGTCCGGGGAGCTGTTTTTT.